This TCR beta chain emerged from a study of blood T cell repertoires in COVID-19. Using immunoSEQ multiplex PCR, the repertoire was profiled, and TCRdb retains in-frame clones only, with some absent. There are around 150,000 clones in the sample; 80% to 90% occur only once, and less than 3.5% lies in the top ten. In this sample, this clone is medium-sized. This clonotype was obtained from a man aged 65-85 years with acute or convalescent COVID-19. Sequenced input: peripheral blood.

The CDR3 nucleotides read TGTGCCAGCAGTCCAGCAGGGGAGAGCGGCTACACCTTC. This encodes CASSPAGESGYTF. This rearrangement joins TRBV6-2 or TRBV6-3 to TRBJ1-2; TRBD1 is a possible D gene (6 bases). The germline V gene encodes CDR1 MNHEY and CDR2 SVGEGT. The CDR3 contains 13 residues. With 5 bases removed from V and 8 bases from J, the gap between germline ends came to 15 bases.